These 9 T cell receptor beta chains share one sample of origin, sequenced in a study of T cells in Graves' hyperthyroidism and ophthalmopathy. What was amplified from RNA transcripts were TCR beta CDR3 regions. When the TCR CDR3 underwent first-round RT-PCR, the HTBI primer set was used. One entry per CDR3 protein, called by TCRdb with MiXCR from the multiplex PCR reads. Here the sample spans about 500,000 distinct CDR3 sequences, around an eighth being singletons. Material: blood. The source is a woman between 18 and 29 years old with Graves' hyperthyroidism.

V is TRBV5-4 and J is TRBJ1-1; 8 nucleotides align to TRBD1. Germline CDR1 is SGHNT and CDR2 is YYREEE (reference sequence). The CDR3 loop spans 14 amino acids. V was clipped by 4 bases and J by 4 bases; unmatched bases: 6. The CDR3 DNA sequence: TGTGCCAGCAGCGTTGGACAGGGCGCCACTGAAGCTTTCTTT. Residues: CASSVGQGATEAFF.

Regarding this clonotype: Since a much larger clone is just one base distant, this may be a read error. The V and J genes are TRBV5-6 and TRBJ1-4; a possible D gene is TRBD1 (5 bases). This CDR3 has 15 amino acids. In germline, CDR1 is SGHDT, CDR2 YYEEEE. This CDR3 is CASGLPGRSGEKLFF. CDR3 nucleotide sequence: TGTGCCAGCGGCTTACCGGGGCGAAGTGGCGAAAAACTGTTTTTT.

At least ten counts were recorded for this clonotype. The chain recombines TRBV27 with TRBJ2-4; TRBD1 is a possible D gene (7 bases). The CDR3 runs 15 residues. Between the trimmed V and J ends, which lost 6 bases and 8 bases, there was a span of 20 bases. Germline CDR1 and CDR2: MNHEY and SMNVEV (reference sequence). In DNA, the CDR3 is TGTGCCAGCAGCCCTGCTCGGACAGGAGGGGACATTCAGTACTTC. Residues: CASSPARTGGDIQYF.

In this sample, this clonotype turned up many times. The chain links TRBV3-1 to TRBJ2-3; 13 positions match TRBD2. The CDR3 spans 17 residues. Trimming took 2 bases from V and 3 from J; bases not matched to a gene: 5. Germline values: CDR1 LGHDT, CDR2 YNNKEL (reference sequence). CDR3 bases: TGTGCCAGCAGCCAAATCTCACTAGCGGGGGGGACAGATACGCAGTATTTT. Protein: CASSQISLAGGTDTQYF.

The chain couples TRBV19 to TRBJ2-1; tentative D call: TRBD1 (6 bases). Germline V gene data show CDR1 as LNHDA and CDR2 as SQIVND (reference sequence). This CDR3 is built from 14 residues. V was shortened by 8 bases and J by 0 bases, with 11 bases between the two germline ends. The CDR3 is CASRQGSSYNEQFF. The CDR3, as DNA: TGTGCCAGTCGCCAGGGGTCCTCCTACAATGAGCAGTTCTTC.

This clonotype was counted a few times. This chain joins TRBV20-1 and TRBJ2-2, with 14 bases aligning to TRBD2. Germline-derived CDR1 and CDR2 are DFQATT and SNEGSKA (reference sequence). The ends lost 5 bases at V and 6 bases at J; junction bases unmatched: 5. The CDR3 runs to 15 residues. CDR3: CSASGTSGSAGELFF. The DNA of the CDR3 is TGCAGTGCTTCCGGGACTAGCGGGAGCGCCGGGGAGCTGTTTTTT.

This clonotype was counted ten times or more. The chain recombines TRBV11-1 with TRBJ1-1, with 7 bases aligning to TRBD1. This CDR3 is built from 17 residues. Germline V gene data show CDR1 as SGHAT and CDR2 as FQDESV (reference sequence). The V segment lost 3 bases and the J segment 3 bases; nucleotides outside the gene matches: 13. The CDR3 nucleotides are TGTGCCAGCAGCTTGGAGGGGGCGGGAACTCTGGACACTGAAGCTTTCTTT. Its protein product is CASSLEGAGTLDTEAFF.

In its sample, this clonotype was seen many times. This chain connects TRBV12-5 to TRBJ2-5; TRBD1 might be the D (6 bases). The CDR3 totals 17 residues. CDR1 is LGHNT, CDR2 FRNRAP, per germline. Trimming removed 0 bases from V and 0 bases from J, with 14 bases in between. CDR3 bases: TGTGCTAGTGGTTTGGTAACTGCTCAGGGGTACCAAGAGACCCAGTACTTC. This translates into CASGLVTAQGYQETQYF.

This clonotype came up many times. The rearrangement links TRBV14 to TRBJ2-3; D gene uncertain. Germline V gene sequence: CDR1 SGHDN, CDR2 FVKESK. Trimming shortened V by 1 base and J by 4 bases, and 9 bases separated the two germline ends. This CDR3 comprises 14 residues. The CDR3 region has the DNA TGTGCCAGCAGCCAAGTGGCGCGTTCAGATACGCAGTATTTT. Translation gives CASSQVARSDTQYF.